This T cell receptor (beta chain) was profiled in a study of beta chain features in type 1 diabetes. Since all of the isolated RNA was reverse transcribed, expressed TCRB transcripts were what got sequenced. Repertoires were generated with immunoSEQ multiplex PCR, while TCRdb's copy carries only in-frame clones and drops some. The data show 150,000 or so clones, 8.5% to 14% seen once. There are a few counts of this clone. What it recognizes is unknown. This CDR3 is 11 amino acids long. Germline loops: CDR1 SGHNT, CDR2 YYREEE (reference sequence). Trimming pared 3 bases from V and 10 bases from J, leaving 5 bases between. Whole-study findings and limits: Patients' naive, central memory and regulatory TCRB repertoires appeared more alike than those of healthy donors. The VDJ junctions of type 1 diabetes patients carried fewer insertions and more deletions.

Source material: central memory CD4+ T cells from blood. The source of this sequence is a man in his late teens or twenties in good health. V gene TRBV5-4 combines with J gene TRBJ2-6; unclear D gene. CDR3 region: CASSSRNVLTF. DNA of the CDR3: TGTGCCAGCAGCTCACGAAACGTCCTGACTTTC.